Here is one T cell receptor (beta chain) with its context. This clone was seen once. It lacks a known antigen. Nothing much larger sits one base from this clone, and base qualities are not available. The entry originates in a study of blood T cell repertoires in COVID-19 (TCRdb year 2020). With respect to the entire study: Collaborator samples came from the United States, Italy and Spain and covered acute and convalescent phases of COVID-19. Deeply sampled blood TCRbeta repertoires from subjects exposed to, actively infected with, or recovered from COVID-19 were included in the dataset. The samples were drawn from two sources: the first 160 participants of the ongoing ImmuneRACE study, and over 1,000 subjects contributed by 6 global collaborators. The sample metadata nearly always contained a de-identified subject ID, COVID-19 status, age in years and sex. The material from the prospective study consisted of cDNA or gDNA derived from T cells, B-cell-depleted T cells, or PBMCs. Where available, HLA class I and class II types were taken from metadata supplied by the sample provider and were not determined by assay-based typing. A freely available public database, intended as a resource for researchers studying the immune response to SARS-CoV-2, is where the repertoires were released. On the study overall, not on this receptor specifically: The amount of clinical and demographic metadata varied by source and participant and was provided uncurated.

Samples from volunteer blood donors who had recovered from COVID-19 were contributed by a second Seattle source. Whole blood was collected in K2EDTA tubes by collaborating institutions according to the institutions' own protocols. Collaborator samples were shipped for TCRbeta analysis as frozen whole blood, isolated PBMCs, or DNA extracted from either sample type. TCRbeta CDR3 regions were amplified from genomic DNA using the immunoSEQ Assay, a bias-controlled multiplex PCR. Under the source paper's analysis protocol: The number of nucleated cells in each sample was estimated from the amplification of reference gene primers within the assay. To quantify the absolute abundance of each unique TCRbeta CDR3 rearrangement, sequence reads were collapsed and filtered. Productive Simpson clonality was computed per sample as the square root of Simpson's diversity index over productive rearrangements. The immuneACCESS repertoire file appears here via TCRdb, limited to in-frame rearrangements. These files lack a portion of the clones; in checked studies, under half of the deficit traces to unresolved V genes, and the cause of the others is not known. V, J and clone size are those of that table, while D and trimming were read from the DNA. The sample yields about 220,000 clones; more than 75% were counted once. The ten largest make up under 3.5% of the sample.

From cysteine to phenylalanine, the CDR3 is 16 amino acids long. Only the CDR3 DNA is retained, 48 bases long and in frame from the first base. V sheds 1 base and J sheds 1 base, leaving 12 bases between their ends. The CDR1 and CDR2 encoded by the germline V gene (reference sequence) are SEHNR and FQNEAQ. This TCR derives from a man aged 50 to 60 who had recovered from COVID-19. Sequenced material: peripheral blood. The sequence links TRBV7-9 to TRBJ2-3; possibly the D gene is TRBD1, per 6 matching bases. The CDR3 region: CASSLGQQGRTDTQYF. The sequenced DNA: TGTGCCAGCAGCTTAGGGCAACAGGGCCGCACAGATACGCAGTATTTT.